One and the same sample provided the 24 T cell receptor beta chains below, sequenced in a study of T cell responses to AZD1222 COVID-19 vaccine (dated by TCRdb to the early 2020s). The library relied on the immunoSEQ multiplex PCR assay. Here the immuneACCESS table is served through TCRdb, limited to in-frame sequences with V and J called. Missing clones are a known gap in these copies; in checked studies unresolved V genes cover under half, and the rest lacks a known reason. This sample gives tens of thousands of clones in total; around 83% of them show up just once. The ten biggest clones cover around 13% of the sample. Explained via the paper, the time point label denotes: baseline before first vaccination. The starting material was peripheral blood, obtained on day 0 of AZD1222 vaccination. These receptors came from an adult in good health.

The V and J genes are TRBV25-1 and TRBJ1-2; 7 positions agree with TRBD1. There are 16 residues in the CDR3. In germline, CDR1 is MGHDK, CDR2 SYGVNS. With 3 bases clipped from V and 4 bases from J, the junction kept 11 bases outside the gene matches. DNA of the CDR3: TGTGCCAGCAGTGAGTCTCGGACAGGTCTGGTCTATGGCTACACCTTC. Its protein is CASSESRTGLVYGYTF.

CDR3 sequence: CSASRTAVEAQHF. The CDR3 DNA reads TGCAGTGCTAGTAGGACAGCGGTGGAAGCCCAGCATTTT. The chain is built from TRBV20-1 and TRBJ1-5, with D possibly matching TRBD1 (6 bases). CDR3 length: 13 amino acids. Germline V CDR1 and CDR2: DFQATT, SNEGSKA (reference sequence). V lost 3 bases to trimming and J lost 11 bases, with 17 bases between them.

The CDR3 protein is CASSPSSAGEKLFF. CDR3 nucleotide sequence: TGTGCCAGTAGCCCGTCAAGTGCAGGTGAAAAACTGTTTTTT. This sequence joins TRBV19 and TRBJ1-4; D is unclear. V dropped 6 bases and J dropped 7 bases, with 15 bases sitting between them. This CDR3 has 14 residues. Germline lookup yields CDR1 LNHDA and CDR2 SQIVND (reference sequence).

The chain combines TRBV7-2 with TRBJ2-7; 8 bases align to TRBD1. With 5 bases clipped from V and 3 bases from J, the junction kept 9 bases outside the gene matches. Germline V gene data show CDR1 as SGHTA and CDR2 as FQGNSA. CDR3 length equals 15 residues. CDR3 protein: CASSPRGQAFYEQYF. Written as DNA, the CDR3 is TGTGCCAGCAGCCCTCGGGGACAGGCCTTCTACGAGCAGTACTTC.

The sample holds a few counts of this clone. V and J are TRBV5-4 and TRBJ1-1; D ambiguous. The CDR3 contains 14 residues. The V gene lost 1 base and the J gene lost 5 bases, with 12 bases spanning the gap. Germline-derived CDR1 and CDR2 are SGHNT and YYREEE (reference sequence). The CDR3 DNA reads as TGTGCCAGCAGCTTGCCAAAGTCGGGGACTGAAGCTTTCTTT. This sequence encodes CASSLPKSGTEAFF.

The chain combines TRBV19 with TRBJ1-5; D perhaps matches TRBD1 (5 bases). The CDR3 sequence is 15 residues long. CDR1 and CDR2 (germline): LNHDA, SQIVND (reference sequence). Trimming pared 4 bases from V and 2 bases from J, leaving 12 bases between. CDR3 nucleotides: TGTGCCAGTAGTACCAGCCCGGGGGGCAATCAGCCCCAGCATTTT. It specifies CASSTSPGGNQPQHF.

The rearrangement uses TRBV2 and TRBJ2-2; tentatively, D is TRBD1 or TRBD2 (5 bases each). The CDR3 has 13 residues. CDR1 is SNHLY and CDR2 is FYNNEI in the germline V gene. The V gene lost 3 bases and the J gene lost 7 bases, with 9 bases spanning the gap. CDR3 protein: CASSDLGVGELFF. The CDR3 DNA sequence: TGTGCCAGCAGTGATTTGGGGGTCGGGGAGCTGTTTTTT.

This chain joins TRBV6-2 or TRBV6-3 and TRBJ1-4; D unclear. V was pared by 6 bases and J by 7 bases, with 12 bases between. Germline CDR1 and CDR2: MNHEY and SVGEGT. This CDR3 has 13 amino acids. CDR3 loop: CASSLGNSEKLFF. Here the CDR3 DNA reads TGTGCCAGCAGCCTCGGGAACTCTGAAAAACTGTTTTTT.

This chain links TRBV4-3 with TRBJ2-5; TRBD2 might be the D (5 bases). Trimming pared 0 bases from V and 9 bases from J, leaving 8 bases between. Germline V gives CDR1 LGHNA, CDR2 YSLEER. This CDR3 is built from 12 residues. The CDR3 protein is CASSQDRGSQYF. As DNA, the CDR3 is TGCGCCAGCAGCCAAGATAGAGGGTCCCAGTACTTC.

This clone was seen just once. The junction and the germline gene differ at one end; a read error may be behind it. The chain recombines TRBV7-7 with TRBJ2-3, with D perhaps given as TRBD1 or TRBD2 (5 bases each). There are 15 residues in the CDR3. Looked up from germline, CDR1 is SSHAT and CDR2 is FNYEAQ (reference sequence). This CDR3 is CASSLGVGGTDTQYF. DNA for the CDR3: TGTGCTAGCAGCTTAGGTGTGGGGGGCACAGATACGCAGTATTTT.

This chain uses TRBV18 with TRBJ1-4; D unresolved. Germline V gene data show CDR1 as KGHSH and CDR2 as LQKENI. This CDR3 has 15 amino acids. Trimming pared 2 bases from V and 7 bases from J, leaving 14 bases between. CDR3 sequence reads: CASSPGLGSGEKLFF. The CDR3 region has the DNA TGTGCCAGCTCACCAGGGTTAGGGAGCGGTGAAAAACTGTTTTTT.

V usage is TRBV1 and J usage is TRBJ1-2; the D call of TRBD1 is as the table states it, not checked on the DNA. TRBV1 is marked as a pseudogene. The CDR3 has 14 residues. CDR3 nucleotides: TGCACCAGCAGCCAAGGAAAGGGGTGCTATGGCTACACCTTC. Translated: CTSSQGKGCYGYTF.

The rearrangement joins TRBV5-6 to TRBJ1-3; possibly TRBD1 for D (5 bases). The V end lost 2 bases, the J end lost 4 bases, and 10 bases lay between the germline ends. CDR1 is SGHDT, CDR2 YYEEEE, per germline. The length of the CDR3 is 14 residues. The CDR3 protein is CASSFQGAGNTIYF. The DNA for the CDR3 is TGTGCCAGCAGCTTTCAGGGTGCGGGAAACACCATATATTTT.

The gene calls are TRBV10-3 and TRBJ2-5; tentatively, D is TRBD2 (7 bases). The germline V gene has CDR1 ENHRY and CDR2 SYGVKD. The CDR3 extends over 16 amino acids. V lost 0 bases and J 1 base, leaving 12 bases between the germline ends. CDR3 nucleotides: TGTGCCATCAGTGAGTCTGGAGGGGGGGCCCAAGAGACCCAGTACTTC. Translation: CAISESGGGAQETQYF.

The sample holds a few counts of this clone. This chain links TRBV5-1 with TRBJ2-5; D ambiguous. The CDR3 contains 12 residues. The V end was cut by 1 base, the J end by 6 bases, with 7 bases between. Germline assignment: CDR1 SGHRS and CDR2 YFSETQ. CDR3 bases: TGCGCCAGCAGCTTGACTCCCCAGACCCAGTACTTC. It codes for CASSLTPQTQYF.

This clone was detected only once. The genes are TRBV9 and TRBJ2-7; D call uncertain. CDR3 length: 16 amino acids. V lost 0 bases and J 0 bases, leaving 13 bases between the germline ends. CDR1 is SGDLS and CDR2 is YYNGEE in the germline V gene. The DNA for the CDR3 is TGTGCCAGCAGCGTAGTAGGCAGAACAAGCTCCTACGAGCAGTACTTC. Its protein is CASSVVGRTSSYEQYF.

The chain couples TRBV28 to TRBJ2-1, with D tentatively TRBD1 or TRBD2 (5 bases each). The CDR3 consists of 15 residues. From germline, CDR1 is MDHEN and CDR2 SYDVKM. The ends were cut back, 2 bases at V and 7 bases at J, with 15 bases in the middle. CDR3 region: CASSLPLRWGNEQFF. The CDR3 DNA follows: TGTGCCAGCAGTTTACCCCTCCGATGGGGGAATGAGCAGTTCTTC.

V gene TRBV5-4 combines with J gene TRBJ1-2; tentatively, D is TRBD1 (6 bases). The CDR3 is 14 amino acids. The V and J ends lost 0 bases and 4 bases respectively, with 10 bases between them. Germline V gene lookup returns CDR1 SGHNT and CDR2 YYREEE (reference sequence). CDR3 DNA sequence: TGTGCCAGCAGCTTGGAGGGGGGAAGCTATGGCTACACCTTC. Its translation: CASSLEGGSYGYTF.

The V and J genes are TRBV27 and TRBJ1-6; a possible D gene is TRBD1 (5 bases). The ends were cut back, 4 bases at V and 6 bases at J, with 7 bases in the middle. The CDR3 consists of 13 residues. Germline CDR1 is MNHEY and CDR2 is SMNVEV (reference sequence). The CDR3 DNA reads as TGTGCCAGCAGTTGGGACCTTAATTCACCCCTCCACTTT. Amino acids: CASSWDLNSPLHF.

The chain is built from TRBV6-5 and TRBJ2-7; unclear D gene. Per germline, CDR1 MNHEY and CDR2 SVGAGI. The ends were cut back, 8 bases at V and 0 bases at J, with 14 bases in the middle. CDR3 length: 14 amino acids. The CDR3 loop is CASVDRRSSYEQYF. In nucleotides, the CDR3 is TGTGCCAGCGTAGACCGAAGGAGCTCCTACGAGCAGTACTTC.

The chain couples TRBV4-3 to TRBJ2-3; 7 positions agree with TRBD1. The germline gives CDR1 LGHNA, CDR2 YSLEER. There are 15 residues in the CDR3. V dropped 5 bases and J dropped 1; count of bases not matched to a gene: 6. CDR3 bases: TGCGCCAGCAGCACGCGACAGGGAGGCACAGATACGCAGTATTTT. This translates into CASSTRQGGTDTQYF.

The chain is built from TRBV6-5 and TRBJ2-7; D gene unclear. CDR1 is MNHEY, CDR2 SVGAGI, per germline. This CDR3 comprises 14 residues. The ends were cut back, 0 bases at V and 3 bases at J, with 9 bases in the middle. In DNA form, the CDR3 reads TGTGCCAGCAGTTACTCCCAGATAAACTACGAGCAGTACTTC. Translation gives CASSYSQINYEQYF.

This sequence joins TRBV7-9 and TRBJ2-7, with D perhaps matching TRBD1 (6 bases). CDR1 is SEHNR, CDR2 FQNEAQ, per germline (reference sequence). The CDR3 loop spans 15 amino acids. V lost 8 bases and J lost 3, with 20 bases in between. This CDR3 reads CASHGSVAGVYEQYF. The CDR3 DNA follows: TGTGCCAGCCACGGGTCGGTAGCAGGGGTCTACGAGCAGTACTTC.

CDR3 in DNA: TGTGCCACCCAAGGCCAGGGGCTCAATGAGCAGTTCTTC. As protein: CATQGQGLNEQFF. This chain uses TRBV24-1 with TRBJ2-1, with D possibly being TRBD1 (6 bases). In germline, CDR1 is KGHDR, CDR2 SFDVKD. The CDR3 loop spans 13 amino acids. With 9 bases removed from V and 6 bases from J, the gap between germline ends came to 14 bases.